This T cell receptor beta chain comes out of a study of CD8+CD57+ T cells in acquired aplastic anemia. V was trimmed by 4 bases and J by 2 bases, leaving 11 bases between them. Germline V gene sequence: CDR1 SNHLY, CDR2 FYNNEI. CDR3 length equals 14 residues. Patients who underwent sequencing had shown CD8+CD57+ cell expansion by flow cytometry. TCR beta VDJ and CDR3 were profiled, and genomic DNA was the template. MiXCR, applied by TCRdb to the reads, yields one record per CDR3 protein. The table lists 150,000 to 200,000 distinct CDR3 sequences, about two thirds of them singletons. The sequence was obtained from a human donor with aplastic anemia. V is TRBV2 and J is TRBJ1-2, with D possibly being TRBD1 (6 bases). The sequencing sample was made of sorted CD4+, CD8+, or CD8+CD57+ T cells (not recorded which) from PBMCs. For the CDR3, the DNA is TGTGCCAGCAGTGCCCAACAGGGAAACTATGGCTACACCTTC. This codes for CASSAQQGNYGYTF. The full variable domain, with the rest looked up from reference TRBV2 and TRBJ1-2, is EPEVTQTPSHQVTQMGQEVILRCVPISNHLYFYWYRQILGQKVEFLVSFYNNEISEKSEIFDDQFSVERPDGSNFTLKIRSTKLEDSAMYFCASSAQQGNYGYTFGSGTRLTVV.